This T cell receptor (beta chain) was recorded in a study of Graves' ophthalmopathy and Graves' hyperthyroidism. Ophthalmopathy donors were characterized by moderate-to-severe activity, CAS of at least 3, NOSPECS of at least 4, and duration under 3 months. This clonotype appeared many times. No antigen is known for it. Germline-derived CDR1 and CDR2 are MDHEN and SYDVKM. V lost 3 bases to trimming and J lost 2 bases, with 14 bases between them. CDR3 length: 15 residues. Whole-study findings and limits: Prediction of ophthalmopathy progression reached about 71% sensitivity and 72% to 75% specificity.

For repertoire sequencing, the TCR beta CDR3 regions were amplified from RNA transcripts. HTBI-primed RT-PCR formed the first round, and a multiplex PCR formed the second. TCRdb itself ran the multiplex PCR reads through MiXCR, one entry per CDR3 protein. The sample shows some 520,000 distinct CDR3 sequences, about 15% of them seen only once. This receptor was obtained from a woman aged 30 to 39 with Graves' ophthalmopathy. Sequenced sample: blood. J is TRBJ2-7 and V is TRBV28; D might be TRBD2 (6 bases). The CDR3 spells CASSLVSGVAYEQYF. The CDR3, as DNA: TGTGCCAGCAGTTTGGTTAGCGGAGTAGCCTACGAGCAGTACTTC.